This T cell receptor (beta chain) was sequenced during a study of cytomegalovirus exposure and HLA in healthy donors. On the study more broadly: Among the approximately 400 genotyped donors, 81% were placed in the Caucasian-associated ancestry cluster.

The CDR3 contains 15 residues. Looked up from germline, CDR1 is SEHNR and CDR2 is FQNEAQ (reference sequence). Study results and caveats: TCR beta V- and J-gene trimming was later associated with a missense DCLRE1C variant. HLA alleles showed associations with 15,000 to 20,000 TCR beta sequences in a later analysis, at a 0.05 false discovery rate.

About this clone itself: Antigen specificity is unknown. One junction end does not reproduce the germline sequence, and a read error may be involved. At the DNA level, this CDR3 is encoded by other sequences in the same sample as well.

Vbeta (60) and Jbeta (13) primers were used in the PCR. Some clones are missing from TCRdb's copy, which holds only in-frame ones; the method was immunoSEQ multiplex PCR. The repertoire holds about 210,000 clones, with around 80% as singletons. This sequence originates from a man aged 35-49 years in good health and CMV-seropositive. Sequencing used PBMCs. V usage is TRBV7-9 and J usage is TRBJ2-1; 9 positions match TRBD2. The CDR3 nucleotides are TGTGCCAGCGGCTTAGCGGGAGTGTTGGGCAATGAGCAGTTCTTC. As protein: CASGLAGVLGNEQFF. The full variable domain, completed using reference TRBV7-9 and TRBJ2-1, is DTGVSQNPRHKITKRGQNVTFRCDPISEHNRLYWYRQTLGQGPEFLTYFQNEAQLEKSRLLSDRFSAERPKGSFSTLEIQRTEQGDSAMYLCASGLAGVLGNEQFFGPGTRLTVL.